Reported below is one T cell receptor (beta chain). The sample is drawn from a study of blood T cells in healthy people across ages. V was pared by 6 bases and J by 0 bases, with 9 bases of the junction left unmatched. CDR3 length: 16 amino acids. CDR1 and CDR2 (germline): DFQATT, SNEGSKA (reference sequence). Combining a sample-barcoded 5' primer with a J-beta primer mix, a second PCR ran for roughly 6 to 11 cycles. TCRdb re-analysed the 5' RACE reads in MiXCR, keeping a single row per CDR3 protein. The table records roughly 680,000 distinct CDR3 sequences, more than 45% of them present only once. This TCR was sampled from an elderly woman in good health. The sample consisted of blood. V and J are TRBV20-1 and TRBJ1-5; 9 nucleotides align to TRBD1. The CDR3 DNA is TGCAGTGCCCTCGGGACAGGGATTAATAGCAATCAGCCCCAGCATTTT. Amino acid sequence: CSALGTGINSNQPQHF.